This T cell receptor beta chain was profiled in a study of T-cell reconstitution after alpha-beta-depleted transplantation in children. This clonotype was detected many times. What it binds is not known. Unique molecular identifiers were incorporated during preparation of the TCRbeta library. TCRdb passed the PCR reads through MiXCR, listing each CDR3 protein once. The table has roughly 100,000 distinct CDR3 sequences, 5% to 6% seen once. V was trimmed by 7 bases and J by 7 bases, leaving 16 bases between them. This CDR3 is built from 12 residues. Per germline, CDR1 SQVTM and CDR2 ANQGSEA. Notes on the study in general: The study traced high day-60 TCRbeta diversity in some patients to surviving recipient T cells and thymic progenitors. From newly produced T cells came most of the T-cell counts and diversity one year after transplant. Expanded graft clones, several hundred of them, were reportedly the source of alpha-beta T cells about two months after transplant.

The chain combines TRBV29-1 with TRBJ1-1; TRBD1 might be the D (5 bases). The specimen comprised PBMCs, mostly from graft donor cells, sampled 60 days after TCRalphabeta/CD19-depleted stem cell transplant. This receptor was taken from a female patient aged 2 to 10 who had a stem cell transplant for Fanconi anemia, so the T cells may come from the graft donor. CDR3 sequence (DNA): TGCAGCGCCCAACGGGACGTTATTGAAGCTTTCTTT. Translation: CSAQRDVIEAFF. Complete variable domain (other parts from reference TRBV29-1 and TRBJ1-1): SAVISQKPSRDICQRGTSLTIQCQVDSQVTMMFWYRQQPGQSLTLIATANQGSEATYESGFVIDKFPISRPNLTFSTLTVSNMSPEDSSIYLCSAQRDVIEAFFGQGTRLTVV.